This is a list of T cell receptor beta chains from one sample in a study of T cell responses to AZD1222 COVID-19 vaccine. The data were produced by immunoSEQ multiplex PCR, yet TCRdb's version contains in-frame clones alone and is incomplete. The data show about 120,000 clones, more than 80% seen once. Sequences were derived from peripheral blood, sampled on day 0 of AZD1222 vaccination. The receptors were sampled from an adult in good health. Each CDR3 is given with its conserved first and last residue.

j_call: TRBJ2-2
v_call: TRBV9
cdr3_aa: CASSSPRASGSRGELFF

j_call: TRBJ2-7
v_call: TRBV28
cdr3_aa: CASTSWTGLYEQYF

j_call: TRBJ2-5
v_call: TRBV11-1
cdr3_aa: CASSLAWGVETQYF

j_call: TRBJ2-1
v_call: TRBV7-2
cdr3_aa: CASSLYQRGFLYNEQFF

j_call: TRBJ2-3
v_call: TRBV6-6
cdr3_aa: CASSRIAGGTDTQYF

j_call: TRBJ2-3
v_call: TRBV7-9
cdr3_aa: CASTLTRASGLLPTDTQYF

j_call: TRBJ2-5
v_call: TRBV6-5
cdr3_aa: CASTRRGELETQYF

j_call: TRBJ2-2
v_call: TRBV6-5
cdr3_aa: CASRRFGELFF

j_call: TRBJ2-7
v_call: TRBV11-2
cdr3_aa: CASSEDGVSYEQYF

j_call: TRBJ1-1
v_call: TRBV7-2
cdr3_aa: CASSTTGVTEAFF

j_call: TRBJ1-2
v_call: TRBV4-2
cdr3_aa: CASSQGGDNYGYTF

j_call: TRBJ2-1
v_call: TRBV2
cdr3_aa: CASSAGGRRGYNEQFF

j_call: TRBJ2-7
v_call: TRBV6-2/TRBV6-3
cdr3_aa: CASTPVRLAHSYEQYF

j_call: TRBJ1-1
v_call: TRBV5-1
cdr3_aa: CASSPTGGGAEAFF

j_call: TRBJ1-3
v_call: TRBV9
cdr3_aa: CASRGSGNTIYF

j_call: TRBJ2-7
v_call: TRBV24-1
cdr3_aa: CATSDRNEQYF

j_call: TRBJ2-1
v_call: TRBV13
cdr3_aa: CASSRRPLAGNEQFF

j_call: TRBJ2-2
v_call: TRBV7-9
cdr3_aa: CASSLMSTGELFF

j_call: TRBJ2-4
v_call: TRBV2
cdr3_aa: CASSETASRSGRGDQYF

j_call: TRBJ2-3
v_call: TRBV11-2
cdr3_aa: CASSLDPRATDTQYF

j_call: TRBJ2-3
v_call: TRBV11-3
cdr3_aa: CASSFGLAGSDTQYF

j_call: TRBJ1-1
v_call: TRBV5-1
cdr3_aa: CASSAGGRRTEAFF

j_call: TRBJ2-1
v_call: TRBV28
cdr3_aa: CASSLGRGSSYNEQFF

j_call: TRBJ1-3
v_call: TRBV6-1
cdr3_aa: CASSEGPARNTIYF

j_call: TRBJ2-2
v_call: TRBV7-3
cdr3_aa: CASSLGLLPAGELFF

j_call: TRBJ1-4
v_call: TRBV7-9
cdr3_aa: CASSPDWSFSMFF

j_call: TRBJ2-3
v_call: TRBV5-6
cdr3_aa: CASSLGPSSTDTQYF